This TCR beta chain was sequenced for a study of low-dose radiotherapy and immunotherapy resistance in tumors. Study-wide background: Patients were on oral aspirin 300 mg taken daily for four cycles from cycle 1 day 1.

Regarding time point: before trial treatment. All of the donors were given nivolumab, ipilimumab, aspirin, low-dose cyclophosphamide and low-dose radiotherapy as part of RACIN, a single-arm trial. Each eligible patient had an advanced solid tumor, and these tumors lacked tumor-infiltrating lymphocytes. TRAV and TRBV primers primed cDNA for both TCRalpha and TCRbeta. TCR amplification involved 15 to 20 PCR cycles with a constant-region primer and V-primer adapter. One entry per CDR3 protein results from TCRdb running MiXCR on the reads. Of roughly 36,000 distinct CDR3 sequences detected, roughly 31% appear once; the ten largest clones hold roughly 3.7%. This clonotype was counted only a few times. CDR3 length equals 18 residues. Germline values: CDR1 KGHSH, CDR2 LQKENI. V lost 1 base and J lost 17, with 32 bases in between.

The sample here was PBMCs, taken before treatment. The chain couples TRBV18 to TRBJ2-2, with TRBD1 as a possible D gene (6 bases). The sequence was obtained from a male donor with gallbladder cancer. The CDR3 is CASSPRRTAGELLFFFFF. In DNA, the CDR3 is TGTGCCAGCTCACCACGGCGGACAGCCGGGGAGCTGTTGTTTTTTTTTTTTTTT. Full variable domain (missing parts from reference TRBV18 and TRBJ2-2): NAGVMQNPRHLVRRRGQEARLRCSPMKGHSHVYWYRQLPEEGLKFMVYLQKENIIDESGMPKERFSAEFPKEGPSILRIQQVVRGDSAAYFCASSPRRTAGELLFFFFFGEGSRLTVL.